This T cell receptor (beta chain) was documented in a study of cytomegalovirus exposure and HLA in healthy donors. Findings of the study overall: In the 130 or so validation repertoires, roughly 94% of cluster scores exceeded 0, per a later analysis. Researchers catalogued under 200 TCR beta chains as cytomegalovirus-associated.

A remark on this clone: The antigen remains undetermined.

Sequenced by immunoSEQ multiplex PCR; TCRdb stores in-frame clones only, minus some. The table includes 43,000 or so clones, roughly 90% detected once. An approximately 130-subject validation cohort, separate from the 666-subject first cohort, supplied the donors. The receptor was isolated from a man younger than 35 in good health and CMV-seronegative. The material sequenced was PBMCs.

CDR3 bases: TGTGCCAGCAGTGACTCTAGCGGGAGAGGCACAGATACGCAGTATTTT. Translated: CASSDSSGRGTDTQYF. The J gene is TRBJ2-3, the V gene TRBV6-4; 9 bases line up with TRBD2. The germline V gene has CDR1 MRHNA and CDR2 SNTAGT. J gave up 1 base and V 0 bases, and 2 bases lay outside the gene matches. CDR3 length equals 16 residues.